This T cell receptor beta chain emerged from a study of CD8+CD57+ T cells in acquired aplastic anemia. Study background: Each DNA sample taken from sorted CD4+ and CD8+ cells came to about 3.2 ug on average. Overall study results and limits: CD8+ Simpson's diversity did not differ significantly between patients and controls. Found in both controls and patients were around 29 CD8+ CDR3 sequences.

The TCR beta profiling, which covered VDJ combination and CDR3 sequence, was carried out using genomic DNA as the template. MiXCR, run by TCRdb on the reads, gives a single entry per CDR3 protein. The sample includes 110,000 or so distinct CDR3 sequences, roughly 51% of them seen just once. Looked up from germline, CDR1 is SGHKS and CDR2 is YYEKEE (reference sequence). This CDR3 is built from 13 residues. The junction had 9 bases not matched to a gene; V was cut back by 7 bases and J by 10 bases. Comment on this clonotype: What it binds is not known. This could be a read error, since a much larger clone is one nucleotide away.

The TCR comes from a human donor in good health, serving as a control. The sample taken for sequencing was sorted CD4+, CD8+, or CD8+CD57+ T cells (not recorded which) from PBMCs. The chain links TRBV5-5 to TRBJ2-1; the match to TRBD1 covers 9 bases. CDR3 region: CASGKGQGIEQFF. The CDR3 DNA sequence: TGTGCCAGCGGCAAAGGACAGGGGATCGAGCAGTTCTTC.